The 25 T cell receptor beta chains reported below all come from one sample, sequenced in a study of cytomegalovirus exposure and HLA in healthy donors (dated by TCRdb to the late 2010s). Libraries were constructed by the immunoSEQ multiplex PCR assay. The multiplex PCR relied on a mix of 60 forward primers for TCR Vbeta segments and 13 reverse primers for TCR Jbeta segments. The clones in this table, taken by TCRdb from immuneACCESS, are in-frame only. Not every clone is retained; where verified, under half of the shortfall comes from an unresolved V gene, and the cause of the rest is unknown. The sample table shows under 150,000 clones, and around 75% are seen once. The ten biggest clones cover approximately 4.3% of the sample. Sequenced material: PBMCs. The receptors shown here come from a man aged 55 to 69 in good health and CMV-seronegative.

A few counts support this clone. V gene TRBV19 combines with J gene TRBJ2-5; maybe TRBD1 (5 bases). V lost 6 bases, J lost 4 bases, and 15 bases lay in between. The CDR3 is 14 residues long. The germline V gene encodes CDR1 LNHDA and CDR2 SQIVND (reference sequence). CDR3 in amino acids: CASSFIDSRETQYF. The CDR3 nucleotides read TGTGCCAGTAGCTTTATTGACAGCAGAGAGACCCAGTACTTC.

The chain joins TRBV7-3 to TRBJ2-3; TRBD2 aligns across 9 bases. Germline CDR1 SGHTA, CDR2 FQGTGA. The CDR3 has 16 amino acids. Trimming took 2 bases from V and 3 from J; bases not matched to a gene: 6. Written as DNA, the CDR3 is TGTGCCAGCAGCTTAGATAGCGGGAGCGCTACAGATACGCAGTATTTT. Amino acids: CASSLDSGSATDTQYF. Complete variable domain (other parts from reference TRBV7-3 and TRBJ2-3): GAGVSQTPSNKVTEKGKYVELRCDPISGHTALYWYRQSLGQGPEFLIYFQGTGAADDSGLPNDRFFAVRPEGSVSTLKIQRTERGDSAVYLCASSLDSGSATDTQYFGPGTRLTVL.

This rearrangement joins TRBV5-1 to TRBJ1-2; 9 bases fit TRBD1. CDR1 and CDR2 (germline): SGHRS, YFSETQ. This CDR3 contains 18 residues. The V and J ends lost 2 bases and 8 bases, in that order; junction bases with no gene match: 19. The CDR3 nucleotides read TGCGCCAGCAGCTTTGCGGAGTACGGGACAGGGCGGATGGAGGGCTACACCTTC. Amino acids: CASSFAEYGTGRMEGYTF.

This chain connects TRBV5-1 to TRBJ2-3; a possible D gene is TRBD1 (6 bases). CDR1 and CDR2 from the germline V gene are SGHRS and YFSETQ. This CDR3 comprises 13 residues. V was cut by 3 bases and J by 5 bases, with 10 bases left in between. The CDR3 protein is CASSSMTGDTQYF. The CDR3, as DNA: TGCGCCAGCAGCTCGATGACAGGAGATACGCAGTATTTT.

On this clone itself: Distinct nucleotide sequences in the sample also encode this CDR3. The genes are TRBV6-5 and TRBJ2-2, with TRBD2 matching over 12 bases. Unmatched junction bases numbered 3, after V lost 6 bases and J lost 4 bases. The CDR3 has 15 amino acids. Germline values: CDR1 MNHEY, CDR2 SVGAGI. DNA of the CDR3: TGTGCCAGCAGCACACTAGCGGGGGGCACCGGGGAGCTGTTTTTT. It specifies CASSTLAGGTGELFF.

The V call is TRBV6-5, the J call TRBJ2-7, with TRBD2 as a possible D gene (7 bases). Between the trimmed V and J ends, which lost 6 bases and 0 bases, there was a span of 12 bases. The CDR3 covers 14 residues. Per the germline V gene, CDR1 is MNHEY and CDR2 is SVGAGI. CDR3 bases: TGTGCCAGCAGAGCGGGACACCTCTCCTACGAGCAGTACTTC. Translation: CASRAGHLSYEQYF.

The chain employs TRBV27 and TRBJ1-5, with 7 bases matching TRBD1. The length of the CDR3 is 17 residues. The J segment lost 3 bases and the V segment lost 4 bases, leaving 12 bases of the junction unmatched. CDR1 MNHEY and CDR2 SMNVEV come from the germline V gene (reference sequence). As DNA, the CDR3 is TGTGCCAGCAGTTCACCCCGACAGGGATTTGCCAATCAGCCCCAGCATTTT. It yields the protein CASSSPRQGFANQPQHF.

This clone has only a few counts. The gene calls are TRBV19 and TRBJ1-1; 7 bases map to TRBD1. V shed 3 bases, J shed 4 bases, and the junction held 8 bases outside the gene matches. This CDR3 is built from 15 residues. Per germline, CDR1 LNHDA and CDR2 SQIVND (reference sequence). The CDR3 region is CASSIIQGEGTEAFF. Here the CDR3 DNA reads TGTGCCAGTAGTATTATCCAGGGGGAAGGCACTGAAGCTTTCTTT.

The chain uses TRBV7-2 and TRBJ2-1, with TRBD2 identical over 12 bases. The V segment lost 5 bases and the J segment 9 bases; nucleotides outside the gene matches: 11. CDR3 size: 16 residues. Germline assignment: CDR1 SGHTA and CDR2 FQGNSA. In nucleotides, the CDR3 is TGTGCCAGCAGCCAGGCTAGCGGGAGGGCCTATAGTGAGCAGTTCTTC. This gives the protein CASSQASGRAYSEQFF.

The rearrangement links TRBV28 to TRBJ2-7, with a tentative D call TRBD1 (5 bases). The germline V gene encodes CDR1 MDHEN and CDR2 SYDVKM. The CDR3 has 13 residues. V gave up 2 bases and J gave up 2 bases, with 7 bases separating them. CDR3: CASSLRQTYEQYF. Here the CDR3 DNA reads TGTGCCAGCAGTTTAAGACAGACCTACGAGCAGTACTTC.

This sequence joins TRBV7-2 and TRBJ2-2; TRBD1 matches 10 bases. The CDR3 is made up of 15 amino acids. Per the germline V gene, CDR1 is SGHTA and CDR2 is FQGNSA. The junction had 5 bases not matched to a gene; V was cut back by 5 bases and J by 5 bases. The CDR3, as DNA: TGTGCCAGCAGCCCACTGGACAGGGGGACCGGGGAGCTGTTTTTT. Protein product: CASSPLDRGTGELFF.

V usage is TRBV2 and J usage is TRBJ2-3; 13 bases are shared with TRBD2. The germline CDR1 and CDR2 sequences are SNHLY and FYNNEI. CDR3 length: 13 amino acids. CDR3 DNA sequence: TGTGCTTCCGGGACTAGCGGGGCCGATACGCAGTATTTT. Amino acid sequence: CASGTSGADTQYF. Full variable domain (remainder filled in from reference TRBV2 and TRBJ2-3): EPEVTQTPSHQVTQMGQEVILRCVPISNHLYFYWYRQILGQKVEFLVSFYNNEISEKSEIFDDQFSVERPDGSNFTLKIRSTKLEDSAMYFCASGTSGADTQYFGPGTRLTVL.

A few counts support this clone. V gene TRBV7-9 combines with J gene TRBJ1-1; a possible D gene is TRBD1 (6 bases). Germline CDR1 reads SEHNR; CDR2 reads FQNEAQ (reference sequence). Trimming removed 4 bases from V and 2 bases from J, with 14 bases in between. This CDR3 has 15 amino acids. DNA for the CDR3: TGTGCCAGCAGCTGGCAACAGACAGGTAACACTGAAGCTTTCTTT. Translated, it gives CASSWQQTGNTEAFF.

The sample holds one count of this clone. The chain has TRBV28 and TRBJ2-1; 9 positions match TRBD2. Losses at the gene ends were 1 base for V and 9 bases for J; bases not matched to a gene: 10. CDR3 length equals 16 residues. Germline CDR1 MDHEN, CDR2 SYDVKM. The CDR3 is CASSLSASGTFIEQFF. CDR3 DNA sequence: TGTGCCAGCAGTTTATCGGCTAGCGGGACCTTTATTGAGCAGTTCTTC.

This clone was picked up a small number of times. The DNA of the CDR3 is TGCGCCAGCAGCTTACTAGCGGGAGACGACACCGGGGAGCTGTTTTTT. Protein product: CASSLLAGDDTGELFF. This rearrangement joins TRBV5-1 to TRBJ2-2; 11 nucleotides align to TRBD2. From germline, CDR1 is SGHRS and CDR2 YFSETQ. V was clipped by 2 bases and J by 3 bases; unmatched bases: 3. The CDR3 runs 16 residues.

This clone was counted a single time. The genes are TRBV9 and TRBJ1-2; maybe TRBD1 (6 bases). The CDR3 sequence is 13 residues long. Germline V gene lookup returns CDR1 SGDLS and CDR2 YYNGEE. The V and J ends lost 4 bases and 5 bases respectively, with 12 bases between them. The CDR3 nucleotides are TGTGCCAGCAGCCCAGAAGGGGGTTATGGCTACACCTTC. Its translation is CASSPEGGYGYTF.

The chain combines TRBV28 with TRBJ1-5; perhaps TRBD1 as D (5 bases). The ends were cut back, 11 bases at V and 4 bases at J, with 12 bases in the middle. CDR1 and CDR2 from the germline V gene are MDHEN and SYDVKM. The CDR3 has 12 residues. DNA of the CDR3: TGTGCCGGCCAGGGTAGGAATCAGCCCCAGCATTTT. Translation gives CAGQGRNQPQHF.

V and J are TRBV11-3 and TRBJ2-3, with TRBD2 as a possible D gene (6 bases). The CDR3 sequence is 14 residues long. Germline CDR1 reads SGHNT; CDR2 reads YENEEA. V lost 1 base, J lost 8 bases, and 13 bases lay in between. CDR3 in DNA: TGTGCCAGCAGCTTAGGGCGGGGCGTCGGTACGCAGTATTTT. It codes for CASSLGRGVGTQYF.

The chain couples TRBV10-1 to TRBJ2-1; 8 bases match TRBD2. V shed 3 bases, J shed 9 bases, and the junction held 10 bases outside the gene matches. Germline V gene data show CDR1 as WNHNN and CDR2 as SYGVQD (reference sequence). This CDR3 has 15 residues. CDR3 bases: TGCGCCAGCAGTGAATCACGGGAGGGCCTTAGTGAGCAGTTCTTC. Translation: CASSESREGLSEQFF.

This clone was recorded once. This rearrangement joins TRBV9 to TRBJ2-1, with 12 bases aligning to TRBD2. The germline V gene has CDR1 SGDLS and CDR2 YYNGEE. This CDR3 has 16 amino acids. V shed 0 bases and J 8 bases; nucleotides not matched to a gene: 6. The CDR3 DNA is TGTGCCAGCAGCGTAGGCGCTCGACTAGCGGGAGATGAGCAGTTCTTC. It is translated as CASSVGARLAGDEQFF.

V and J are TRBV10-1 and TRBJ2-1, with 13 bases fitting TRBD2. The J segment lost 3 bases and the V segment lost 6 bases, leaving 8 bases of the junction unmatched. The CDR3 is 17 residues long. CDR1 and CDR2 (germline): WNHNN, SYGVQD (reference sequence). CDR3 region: CASSGTSGTRRYNEQFF. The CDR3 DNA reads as TGCGCCAGCAGCGGGACTAGCGGGACCCGACGCTACAATGAGCAGTTCTTC.

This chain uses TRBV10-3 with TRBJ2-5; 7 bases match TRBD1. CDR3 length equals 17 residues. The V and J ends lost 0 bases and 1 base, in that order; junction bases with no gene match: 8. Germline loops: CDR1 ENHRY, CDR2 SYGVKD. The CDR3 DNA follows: TGTGCCATCAGTGAGTCAGGGGGCGCGCCAACCCAAGAGACCCAGTACTTC. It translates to CAISESGGAPTQETQYF.

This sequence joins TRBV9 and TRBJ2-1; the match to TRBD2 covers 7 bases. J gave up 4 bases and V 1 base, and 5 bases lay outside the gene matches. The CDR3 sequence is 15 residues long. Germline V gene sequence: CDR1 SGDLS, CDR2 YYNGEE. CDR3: CASSVTGGGYNEQFF. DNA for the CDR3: TGTGCCAGCAGCGTAACGGGAGGAGGGTACAATGAGCAGTTCTTC.

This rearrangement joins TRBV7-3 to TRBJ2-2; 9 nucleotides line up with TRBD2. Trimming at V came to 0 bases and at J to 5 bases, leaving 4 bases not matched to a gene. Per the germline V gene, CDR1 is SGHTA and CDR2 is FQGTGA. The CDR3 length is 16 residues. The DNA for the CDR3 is TGTGCCAGCAGCTTAACTAGCGGGAGAGGGACCGGGGAGCTGTTTTTT. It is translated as CASSLTSGRGTGELFF.

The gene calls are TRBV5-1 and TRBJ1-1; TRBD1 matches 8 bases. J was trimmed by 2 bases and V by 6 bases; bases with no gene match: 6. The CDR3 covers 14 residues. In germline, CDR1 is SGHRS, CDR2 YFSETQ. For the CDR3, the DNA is TGCGCCAGCACTGTGACAGGGGTAAACACTGAAGCTTTCTTT. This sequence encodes CASTVTGVNTEAFF.